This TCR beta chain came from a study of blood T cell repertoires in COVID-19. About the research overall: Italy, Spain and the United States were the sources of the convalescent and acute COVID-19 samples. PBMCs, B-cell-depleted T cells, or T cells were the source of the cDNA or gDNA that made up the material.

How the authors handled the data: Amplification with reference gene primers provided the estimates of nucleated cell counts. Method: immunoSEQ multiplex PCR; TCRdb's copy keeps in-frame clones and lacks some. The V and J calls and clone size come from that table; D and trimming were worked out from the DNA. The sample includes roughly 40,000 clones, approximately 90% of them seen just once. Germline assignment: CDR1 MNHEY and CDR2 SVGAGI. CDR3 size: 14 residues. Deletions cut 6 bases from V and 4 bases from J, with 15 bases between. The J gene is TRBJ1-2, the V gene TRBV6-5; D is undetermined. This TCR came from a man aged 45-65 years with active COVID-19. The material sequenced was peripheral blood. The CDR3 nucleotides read TGTGCCAGCAGCCTTCGGCAGGAGGTCTATGGCTACACCTTC. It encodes CASSLRQEVYGYTF.